What follows are 29 T cell receptor beta chains derived from one specimen sequenced in a study of shared clonotypes between healthy human individuals. TCRdb keeps only in-frame clones here, not all; method: immunoSEQ multiplex PCR. The data contain about 2.5 million clones, 92% of them singletons. Sequencing used naive CD4+ T cells from PBMCs. Noted subset: CD45RA+ positively selected. These receptors were obtained from a man aged 18 to 29 in good health. Some clones in this sample may be carry-over from other donors' samples.

This chain connects TRBV10-1 to TRBJ2-7; the match to TRBD1 covers 7 bases. CDR1 is WNHNN, CDR2 SYGVQD, per germline (reference sequence). This CDR3 region has 13 residues. V shed 4 bases and J 9 bases; nucleotides not matched to a gene: 9. The CDR3 protein is CASSADRERRQYF. Here the CDR3 DNA reads TGCGCCAGCAGTGCCGACAGGGAGAGGAGGCAGTACTTC.

The rearrangement uses TRBV14 and TRBJ1-2; D not certain. The CDR3 is made up of 15 amino acids. V lost 3 bases and J lost 0, with 11 bases in between. Looked up from germline, CDR1 is SGHDN and CDR2 is FVKESK. The CDR3 sequence: CASSQTTRANYGYTF. CDR3 bases: TGTGCCAGCAGCCAGACGACCCGGGCTAACTATGGCTACACCTTC. Using reference TRBV14 and TRBJ1-2 for the parts outside the CDR3, the full variable domain is EAGVTQFPSHSVIEKGQTVTLRCDPISGHDNLYWYRRVMGKEIKFLLHFVKESKQDESGMPNNRFLAERTGGTYSTLKVQPAELEDSGVYFCASSQTTRANYGYTFGSGTRLTVV.

V gene TRBV7-9 combines with J gene TRBJ2-2, with D possibly being TRBD2 (5 bases). The CDR3 sequence is 17 residues long. Germline CDR1 reads SEHNR; CDR2 reads FQNEAQ (reference sequence). Between the trimmed V and J ends, which lost 2 bases and 0 bases, there was a span of 13 bases. The CDR3 loop reads CASSLRGRASNTGELFF. The CDR3 DNA sequence: TGTGCCAGCAGCTTAAGAGGGCGGGCGTCGAACACCGGGGAGCTGTTTTTT.

V and J are TRBV7-2 and TRBJ2-7; TRBD1 might be the D (6 bases). Per the germline V gene, CDR1 is SGHTA and CDR2 is FQGNSA. The V end lost 2 bases, the J end lost 3 bases, and 11 bases lay between the germline ends. The CDR3 totals 14 residues. Here the CDR3 reads CASSLRTGNYEQYF. The DNA of the CDR3 is TGTGCCAGCAGCTTACGTACAGGGAACTACGAGCAGTACTTC.

This chain links TRBV10-3 with TRBJ1-3; D possibly corresponds to TRBD1 (5 bases). Germline V gene sequence: CDR1 ENHRY, CDR2 SYGVKD. The CDR3 has 14 residues. Trimming removed 3 bases at V and 3 bases at J, with 9 bases between. CDR3 in amino acids: CAISEGENGNTIYF. CDR3 sequence (DNA): TGTGCCATCAGTGAAGGGGAAAATGGAAACACCATATATTTT.

The rearrangement links TRBV7-2 to TRBJ2-7, with D perhaps matching TRBD1 or TRBD2 (5 bases each). This CDR3 is 12 amino acids long. V lost 0 bases and J lost 9, with 9 bases in between. The germline V gene has CDR1 SGHTA and CDR2 FQGNSA. The CDR3 reads CASSLAGDLQYF. CDR3 in DNA: TGTGCCAGCAGCTTAGCGGGGGACCTGCAGTACTTC. Full variable domain (rest looked up from reference TRBV7-2 and TRBJ2-7): GAGVSQSPSNKVTEKGKDVELRCDPISGHTALYWYRQSLGQGLEFLIYFQGNSAPDKSGLPSDRFSAERTGGSVSTLTIQRTQQEDSAVYLCASSLAGDLQYFGPGTRLTVT.

The chain joins TRBV2 to TRBJ2-3, with D uncertain. Germline values: CDR1 SNHLY, CDR2 FYNNEI. This CDR3 contains 14 residues. V lost 8 bases and J 1 base, leaving 13 bases between the germline ends. The CDR3: CASQIGFGTDTQYF. The CDR3 coding sequence is TGTGCCAGCCAGATCGGATTCGGCACAGATACGCAGTATTTT.

V usage is TRBV14 and J usage is TRBJ2-3; D is unclear. V was clipped by 4 bases and J by 1 base, with 15 bases between them. CDR1 and CDR2 from the germline V gene are SGHDN and FVKESK. The CDR3 extends over 16 amino acids. CDR3 amino acids: CASSLLSFVGTDTQYF. Here the CDR3 DNA reads TGTGCCAGCAGCCTGTTGAGTTTTGTGGGCACAGATACGCAGTATTTT.

Of note for this clone: The same CDR3 can be traced to other DNA sequences in this sample. V and J are TRBV10-2 and TRBJ1-1, with D possibly being TRBD1 (5 bases). The CDR3 has 13 amino acids. Germline CDR1 WSHSY, CDR2 SAAADI. The germline V and J ends were trimmed by 6 bases and 1 base, with 9 bases remaining between them. The CDR3 spells CASSPQGNTEAFF. The CDR3 DNA sequence: TGCGCCAGCAGCCCCCAGGGGAACACTGAAGCTTTCTTT.

The CDR3 sequence is CASRGTSGGETQYF. The CDR3 region has the DNA TGTGCCAGCAGAGGAACTAGCGGGGGGGAGACCCAGTACTTC. This sequence joins TRBV2 and TRBJ2-5; 12 nucleotides line up with TRBD2. V lost 6 bases to trimming and J lost 5 bases; unmatched junction nucleotides: 4. There are 14 residues in the CDR3. From germline, CDR1 is SNHLY and CDR2 FYNNEI. The whole variable domain, remainder taken from reference TRBV2 and TRBJ2-5, is EPEVTQTPSHQVTQMGQEVILRCVPISNHLYFYWYRQILGQKVEFLVSFYNNEISEKSEIFDDQFSVERPDGSNFTLKIRSTKLEDSAMYFCASRGTSGGETQYFGPGTRLLVL.

The V gene is TRBV11-2, the J gene TRBJ2-3; TRBD2 is a possible D gene (5 bases). Germline lookup yields CDR1 SGHAT and CDR2 FQNNGV. The V and J ends lost 5 bases and 9 bases respectively, with 15 bases between them. CDR3 length: 13 residues. The CDR3 sequence is CASSAELVSTQYF. CDR3 nucleotide sequence: TGTGCCAGCAGCGCCGAACTAGTTAGCACGCAGTATTTT. The full variable domain, with the rest looked up from reference TRBV11-2 and TRBJ2-3, is EAGVAQSPRYKIIEKRQSVAFWCNPISGHATLYWYQQILGQGPKLLIQFQNNGVVDDSQLPKDRFSAERLKGVDSTLKIQPAKLEDSAVYLCASSAELVSTQYFGPGTRLTVL.

On this clone: An end of the junction does not agree with germline; a read error may underlie this. The J gene is TRBJ2-1, the V gene TRBV20-1; D is perhaps TRBD2 (5 bases). Germline V lookup: CDR1 DFQATT, CDR2 SNEGSKA (reference sequence). The CDR3 has 11 residues. CDR3 residues: CSARERGGKIF. The CDR3 coding sequence is TGCAGTGCTAGAGAACGTGGAGGCAAGATCTTC.

The chain uses TRBV15 and TRBJ2-7; D perhaps matches TRBD2 (7 bases). CDR3 size: 15 residues. Germline lookup yields CDR1 LNHNV and CDR2 YYDKDF (reference sequence). Deletions cut 5 bases from V and 3 bases from J, with 17 bases between. In DNA form, the CDR3 reads TGTGCCACCAGCCGAACGGGGGGCCTAGTCTACGAGCAGTACTTC. It yields the protein CATSRTGGLVYEQYF.

The rearrangement links TRBV6-6 to TRBJ2-7; no reliable D call. The length of the CDR3 is 14 residues. V lost 6 bases and J lost 3, with 15 bases in between. The germline CDR1 and CDR2 sequences are MNHNY and SVGAGI (reference sequence). Here the CDR3 reads CASSGPGGYYEQYF. DNA of the CDR3: TGTGCCAGCAGCGGACCGGGTGGGTACTACGAGCAGTACTTC.

The chain is built from TRBV5-1 and TRBJ2-7, with D possibly matching TRBD1 (5 bases). With 3 bases removed from V and 3 bases from J, the gap between germline ends came to 19 bases. Germline CDR1 SGHRS, CDR2 YFSETQ. The CDR3 runs 16 residues. The CDR3 DNA reads as TGCGCCAGCAGCTACAATTCACAGGCAGGGATCTACGAGCAGTACTTC. This translates into CASSYNSQAGIYEQYF.

The chain couples TRBV14 to TRBJ2-5; D is perhaps TRBD1 (6 bases). The CDR3 spans 14 residues. The ends were cut back, 2 bases at V and 1 base at J, with 8 bases in the middle. Germline CDR1 and CDR2: SGHDN and FVKESK. CDR3 bases: TGTGCCAGCAGCCAATGGACAGTCCAAGAGACCCAGTACTTC. Translated: CASSQWTVQETQYF.

This chain connects TRBV7-9 to TRBJ2-5; D gene unclear. Per germline, CDR1 SEHNR and CDR2 FQNEAQ (reference sequence). V lost 1 base and J lost 0, with 15 bases in between. The CDR3 totals 17 residues. The CDR3 protein is CASSLEETDRYQETQYF. The DNA of the CDR3 is TGTGCCAGCAGCTTAGAGGAGACTGATAGGTACCAAGAGACCCAGTACTTC.

The chain combines TRBV25-1 with TRBJ1-1; 9 bases fit TRBD1. Germline CDR1 reads MGHDK; CDR2 reads SYGVNS. The CDR3 spans 17 residues. V gave up 4 bases and J gave up 2 bases; unmatched junction bases: 11. CDR3 DNA: TGTGCCAGCAGTGCCAGAAGGACAGGGGAATTAAACACTGAAGCTTTCTTT. Protein: CASSARRTGELNTEAFF.

The V call is TRBV28, the J call TRBJ2-3; 7 bases map to TRBD1. CDR1 is MDHEN and CDR2 is SYDVKM in the germline V gene. With 8 bases clipped from V and 7 bases from J, the junction kept 18 bases outside the gene matches. CDR3 size: 16 residues. CDR3: CASGIDGRGGAHTQYF. The CDR3 DNA follows: TGTGCCAGCGGTATTGACGGCAGAGGGGGCGCGCATACGCAGTATTTT.

This rearrangement joins TRBV7-2 to TRBJ2-3, with a possible D match to TRBD1 (5 bases). V lost 5 bases and J 3 bases, leaving 18 bases between the germline ends. Per germline, CDR1 SGHTA and CDR2 FQGNSA. The CDR3 runs 16 residues. The CDR3 is CASSRSAGRVTDTQYF. The CDR3 region has the DNA TGTGCCAGCAGCAGATCTGCAGGCAGGGTAACAGATACGCAGTATTTT.

The rearrangement joins TRBV11-2 to TRBJ2-4; 11 bases are a match to TRBD2. J was trimmed by 0 bases and V by 1 base; bases with no gene match: 2. Germline V gives CDR1 SGHAT, CDR2 FQNNGV. This CDR3 is 17 amino acids long. CDR3 sequence reads: CASSLGGLAVAKNIQYF. CDR3 nucleotide sequence: TGTGCCAGCAGCTTAGGGGGACTAGCGGTAGCCAAAAACATTCAGTACTTC.

V usage is TRBV9 and J usage is TRBJ2-7, with D tentatively TRBD1 (6 bases). The CDR3 loop spans 15 amino acids. CDR1 SGDLS and CDR2 YYNGEE come from the germline V gene. V was trimmed by 3 bases and J by 2 bases, leaving 15 bases between them. The CDR3 sequence: CASSAASGATYEQYF. The CDR3 region has the DNA TGTGCCAGCAGCGCAGCCTCAGGGGCCACCTACGAGCAGTACTTC. Full variable domain (remainder filled in from reference TRBV9 and TRBJ2-7): DSGVTQTPKHLITATGQRVTLRCSPRSGDLSVYWYQQSLDQGLQFLIQYYNGEERAKGNILERFSAQQFPDLHSELNLSSLELGDSALYFCASSAASGATYEQYFGPGTRLTVT.

J is TRBJ2-3 and V is TRBV5-6; TRBD2 matches at 7 bases. V trimming: 4 bases; J trimming: 1 base; junction bases outside the gene matches: 3. There are 14 residues in the CDR3. Germline V gene data show CDR1 as SGHDT and CDR2 as YYEEEE. CDR3 sequence: CASSDTSGTDTQYF. The CDR3 region has the DNA TGTGCCAGCAGCGACACTAGCGGCACAGATACGCAGTATTTT.

This clone has only one observation. The V call is TRBV19, the J call TRBJ2-7, with D possibly TRBD1 on 6 matching bases. Germline V CDR1 and CDR2: LNHDA, SQIVND (reference sequence). With 2 bases removed from V and 6 bases from J, the gap between germline ends came to 11 bases. The CDR3 is made up of 13 amino acids. Here the CDR3 reads CASSITGIGEQYF. As DNA, the CDR3 is TGTGCCAGTAGTATAACAGGGATAGGCGAGCAGTACTTC.

With respect to this clone: The same CDR3 also results from other DNA sequences found in this sample. V is TRBV6-1 and J is TRBJ2-7; 7 positions agree with TRBD1. The CDR3 extends over 14 amino acids. The germline CDR1 and CDR2 sequences are MNHNS and SASEGT. J was trimmed by 0 bases and V by 5 bases; bases with no gene match: 4. Written as DNA, the CDR3 is TGTGCCAGCAGTAGGACAGGCCTCTCCTACGAGCAGTACTTC. It codes for CASSRTGLSYEQYF.

This rearrangement joins TRBV7-2 to TRBJ2-1; D remains unclear. V lost 1 base, J lost 15 bases, and 16 bases lay in between. The CDR3 totals 13 residues. From germline, CDR1 is SGHTA and CDR2 FQGNSA. The CDR3 DNA sequence: TGTGCCAGCAGCTTAGAACAGCCGGGCGGCTCGTTCTTC. Protein product: CASSLEQPGGSFF.

The chain recombines TRBV7-3 with TRBJ2-7, with TRBD1 matching 9 bases. The CDR3 consists of 14 residues. CDR1 is SGHTA, CDR2 FQGTGA, per germline. V trimming: 1 base; J trimming: 6 bases; junction bases outside the gene matches: 4. The CDR3 loop reads CASSLMGQGAEQYF. As DNA, the CDR3 is TGTGCCAGCAGCTTAATGGGACAGGGTGCCGAGCAGTACTTC.

In its sample, this clone was seen a few times. This sequence joins TRBV15 and TRBJ1-1, with D uncertain. The CDR3 runs 13 residues. Trimming took off 3 bases at V and 0 bases at J, with 5 bases between the two ends. The germline CDR1 and CDR2 sequences are LNHNV and YYDKDF (reference sequence). CDR3 residues: CATSRLVNTEAFF. The CDR3 coding sequence is TGTGCCACCAGCAGGCTAGTGAACACTGAAGCTTTCTTT. The full variable domain, with the rest looked up from reference TRBV15 and TRBJ1-1, is DAMVIQNPRYQVTQFGKPVTLSCSQTLNHNVMYWYQQKSSQAPKLLFHYYDKDFNNEADTPDNFQSRRPNTSFCFLDIRSPGLGDTAMYLCATSRLVNTEAFFGQGTRLTVV.

The V gene is TRBV7-2, the J gene TRBJ2-1; TRBD2 matches at 9 bases. Germline lookup yields CDR1 SGHTA and CDR2 FQGNSA. This CDR3 region has 18 residues. V trimming: 1 base; J trimming: 5 bases; junction bases outside the gene matches: 12. The CDR3 coding sequence is TGTGCCAGCAGCTTAGTAGCGGGAGCGACCATGGGACACAATGAGCAGTTCTTC. Protein: CASSLVAGATMGHNEQFF.